This record concerns one T cell receptor beta chain sequence. Its target is unknown. A much larger clone lies one base from this, so it may be a read error. CDR1 and CDR2 (germline): SEHNR, FQNEAQ (reference sequence). J lost 13 bases, V lost 4 bases, and 12 bases had no gene match. The CDR3 sequence is 14 residues long. The data were taken from a study of regulatory T cells in long-lasting Graves disease. Notes on the study in general: Persistent disease favored TRBV28, TRBJ1-2 and TRBJ2-5. Newly diagnosed Graves' patients had higher TCR diversity than persistent ones. Sample size, which was small, may have reduced accuracy.

The authors built TCR beta libraries using iRepertoire HTBI primers and Arm-PCR of CDR3 regions. In TCRdb, the multiplex PCR reads were re-called with MiXCR into one record per CDR3 protein. The sample yields more than 450,000 distinct CDR3 sequences, 15% to 20% seen once. The time point here: newly diagnosed GD, antithyroid drugs for less than 3 months. From PBMCs, RNA was extracted and then used to make the TCR library. Investigators report Graves' disease was diagnosed under American Thyroid Association guidelines. These records were also assigned to another study, of T cells in Graves' hyperthyroidism and ophthalmopathy.

The chain uses TRBV7-9 and TRBJ2-4, with 8 bases identical to TRBD1. Material: peripheral blood mononuclear cells (PBMCs), obtained at new diagnosis, from a patient treated with antithyroid drugs. The TCR comes from a man aged 35 to 55 with Graves disease. The DNA for the CDR3 is TGTGCCAGCAGCTACCGGACAGGGATCAATGAGCAGTACTTC. It is translated as CASSYRTGINEQYF.